This T cell receptor beta chain was captured by sequencing in a study of beta chain features in type 1 diabetes. Whole-study context: No age, gender or cell yield differences were seen between patients and healthy donors.

Only a few counts were recorded for this clone. Its antigen is still unknown. The whole isolated RNA underwent reverse transcription, so sequencing captured expressed TCRB transcripts. The data were produced by immunoSEQ multiplex PCR, yet TCRdb's version contains in-frame clones alone and is incomplete. The sample includes about 240,000 clones, about 14% of them seen just once. Broader study findings: Shorter templates might be favored by PCR, equally in patients and controls. Significant though moderate, a shortening of TCRB CDR3s appeared in all four CD4+ subsets of Type 1 diabetes patients. Any HLA-type effect on TCRB rearrangement remained unresolved here.

The CDR3 sequence is 12 residues long. V gave up 1 base and J gave up 11 bases, with 11 bases separating them. CDR1 MGHRA and CDR2 YSYEKL come from the germline V gene. This receptor was obtained from a man aged 25-45 years with type 1 diabetes. Sequencing was done on a sample of naive CD4+ T cells from blood. This chain connects TRBV4-1 to TRBJ1-1, with D possibly being TRBD1 (5 bases). The CDR3 sequence: CASSQVGQRAFF. As DNA, the CDR3 is TGCGCCAGCAGCCAAGTCGGACAAAGGGCTTTCTTT.